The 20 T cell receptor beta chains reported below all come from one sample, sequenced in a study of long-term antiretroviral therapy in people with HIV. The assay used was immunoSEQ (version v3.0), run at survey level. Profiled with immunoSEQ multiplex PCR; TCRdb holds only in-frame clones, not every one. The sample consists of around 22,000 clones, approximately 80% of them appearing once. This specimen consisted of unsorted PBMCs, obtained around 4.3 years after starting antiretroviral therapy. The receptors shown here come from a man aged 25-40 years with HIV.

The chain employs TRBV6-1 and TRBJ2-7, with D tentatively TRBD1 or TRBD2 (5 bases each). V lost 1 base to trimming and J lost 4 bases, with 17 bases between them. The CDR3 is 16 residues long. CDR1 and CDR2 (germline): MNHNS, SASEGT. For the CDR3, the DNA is TGTGCCAGCAGTGAAGGCTGGGGGTACGGGAATTACGAGCAGTACTTC. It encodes CASSEGWGYGNYEQYF.

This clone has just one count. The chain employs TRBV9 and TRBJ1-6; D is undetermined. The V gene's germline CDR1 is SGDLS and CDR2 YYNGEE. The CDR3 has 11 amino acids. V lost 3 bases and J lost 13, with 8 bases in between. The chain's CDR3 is CASSGAGPLHF. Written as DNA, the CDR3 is TGTGCCAGCAGCGGGGCGGGGCCCCTCCACTTT.

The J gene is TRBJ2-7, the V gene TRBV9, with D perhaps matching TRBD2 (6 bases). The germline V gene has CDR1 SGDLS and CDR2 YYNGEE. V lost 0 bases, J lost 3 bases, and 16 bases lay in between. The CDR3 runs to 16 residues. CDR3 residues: CASSVAKRGTLYEQYF. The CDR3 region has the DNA TGTGCCAGCAGCGTAGCTAAGCGCGGGACCCTCTACGAGCAGTACTTC. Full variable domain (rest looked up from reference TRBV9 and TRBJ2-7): DSGVTQTPKHLITATGQRVTLRCSPRSGDLSVYWYQQSLDQGLQFLIQYYNGEERAKGNILERFSAQQFPDLHSELNLSSLELGDSALYFCASSVAKRGTLYEQYFGPGTRLTVT.

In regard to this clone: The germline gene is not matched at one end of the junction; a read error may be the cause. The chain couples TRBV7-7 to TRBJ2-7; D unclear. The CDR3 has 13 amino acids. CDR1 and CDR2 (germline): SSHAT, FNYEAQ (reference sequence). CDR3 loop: CASSPTWNSEQYF. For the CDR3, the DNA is TGTGCTAGCAGCCCCACCTGGAATAGCGAGCAGTACTTC.

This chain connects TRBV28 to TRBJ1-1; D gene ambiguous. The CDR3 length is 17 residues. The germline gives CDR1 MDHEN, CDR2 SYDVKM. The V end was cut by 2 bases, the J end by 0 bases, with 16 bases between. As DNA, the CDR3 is TGTGCCAGCAGTTTAAAGACTACCGTTTACATGAACACTGAAGCTTTCTTT. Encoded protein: CASSLKTTVYMNTEAFF.

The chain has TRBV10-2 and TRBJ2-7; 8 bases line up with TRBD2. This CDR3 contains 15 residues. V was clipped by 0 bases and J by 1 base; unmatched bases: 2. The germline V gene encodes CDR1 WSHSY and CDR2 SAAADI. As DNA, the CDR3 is TGCGCCAGCAGTGAGTCGGCGGGGGGATCCTACGAGCAGTACTTC. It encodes CASSESAGGSYEQYF.

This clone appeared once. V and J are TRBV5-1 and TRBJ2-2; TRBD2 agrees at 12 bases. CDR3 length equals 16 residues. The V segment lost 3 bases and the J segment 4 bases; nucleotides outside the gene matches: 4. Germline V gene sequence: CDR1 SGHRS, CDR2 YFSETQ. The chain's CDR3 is CASSSSSGGVTGELFF. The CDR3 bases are TGCGCCAGCAGCTCCTCTAGCGGGGGGGTCACCGGGGAGCTGTTTTTT.

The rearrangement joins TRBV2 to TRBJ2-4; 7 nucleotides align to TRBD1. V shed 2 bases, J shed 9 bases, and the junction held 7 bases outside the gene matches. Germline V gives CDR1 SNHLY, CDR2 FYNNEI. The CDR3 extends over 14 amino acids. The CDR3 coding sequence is TGTGCCAGCAGTGAAACGACAGGGTGGGCCATTCAGTACTTC. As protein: CASSETTGWAIQYF. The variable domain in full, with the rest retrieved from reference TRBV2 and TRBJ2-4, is EPEVTQTPSHQVTQMGQEVILRCVPISNHLYFYWYRQILGQKVEFLVSFYNNEISEKSEIFDDQFSVERPDGSNFTLKIRSTKLEDSAMYFCASSETTGWAIQYFGAGTRLSVL.

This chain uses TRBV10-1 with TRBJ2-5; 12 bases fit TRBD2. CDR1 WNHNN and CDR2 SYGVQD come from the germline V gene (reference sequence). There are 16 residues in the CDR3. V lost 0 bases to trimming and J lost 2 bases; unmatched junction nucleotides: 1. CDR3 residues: CASSESTSGGQETQYF. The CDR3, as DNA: TGCGCCAGCAGTGAGTCGACTAGCGGGGGACAAGAGACCCAGTACTTC.

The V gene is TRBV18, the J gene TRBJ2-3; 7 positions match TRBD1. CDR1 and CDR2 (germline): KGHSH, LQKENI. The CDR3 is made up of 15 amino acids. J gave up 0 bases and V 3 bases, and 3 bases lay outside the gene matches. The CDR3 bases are TGTGCCAGCTCACCTCAGGGGGTTAGCACAGATACGCAGTATTTT. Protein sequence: CASSPQGVSTDTQYF.

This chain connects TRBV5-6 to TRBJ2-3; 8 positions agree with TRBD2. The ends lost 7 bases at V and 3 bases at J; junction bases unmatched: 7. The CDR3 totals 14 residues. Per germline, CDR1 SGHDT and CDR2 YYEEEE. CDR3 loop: CASLREGLTDTQYF. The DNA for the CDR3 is TGTGCCAGCCTTCGGGAGGGGCTGACAGATACGCAGTATTTT.

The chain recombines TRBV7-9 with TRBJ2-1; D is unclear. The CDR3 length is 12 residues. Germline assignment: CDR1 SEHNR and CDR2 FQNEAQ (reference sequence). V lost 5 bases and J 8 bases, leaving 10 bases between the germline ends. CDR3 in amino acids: CASSQVVYEQFF. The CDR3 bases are TGTGCCAGCAGCCAAGTAGTTTATGAGCAGTTCTTC. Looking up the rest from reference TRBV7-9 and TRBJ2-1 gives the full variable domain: DTGVSQNPRHKITKRGQNVTFRCDPISEHNRLYWYRQTLGQGPEFLTYFQNEAQLEKSRLLSDRFSAERPKGSFSTLEIQRTEQGDSAMYLCASSQVVYEQFFGPGTRLTVL.

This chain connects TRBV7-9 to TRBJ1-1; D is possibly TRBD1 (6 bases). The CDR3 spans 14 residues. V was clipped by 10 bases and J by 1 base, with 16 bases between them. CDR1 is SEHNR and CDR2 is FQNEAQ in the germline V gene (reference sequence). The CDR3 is CATYLGRGNTEAFF. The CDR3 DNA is TGTGCCACCTACCTGGGCAGGGGGAACACTGAAGCTTTCTTT.

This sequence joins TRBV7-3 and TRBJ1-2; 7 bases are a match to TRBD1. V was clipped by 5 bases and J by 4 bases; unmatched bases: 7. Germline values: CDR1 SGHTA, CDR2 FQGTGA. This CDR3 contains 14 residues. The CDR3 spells CASSPTGDRYGYTF. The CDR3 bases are TGTGCCAGCAGCCCTACAGGGGATCGCTATGGCTACACCTTC.

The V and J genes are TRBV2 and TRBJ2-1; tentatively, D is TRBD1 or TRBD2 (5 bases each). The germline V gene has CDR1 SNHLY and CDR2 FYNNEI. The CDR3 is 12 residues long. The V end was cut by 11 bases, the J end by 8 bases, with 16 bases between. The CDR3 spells CAGTYGVYEQFF. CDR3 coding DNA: TGTGCCGGGACGTATGGCGTGTATGAGCAGTTCTTC.

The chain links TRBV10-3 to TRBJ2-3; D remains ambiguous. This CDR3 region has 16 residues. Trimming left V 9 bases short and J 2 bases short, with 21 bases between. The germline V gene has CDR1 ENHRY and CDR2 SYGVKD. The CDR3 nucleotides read TGTGCCATGGCCCGTAAGACTTTAGGTGCCACAGATACGCAGTATTTT. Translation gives CAMARKTLGATDTQYF.

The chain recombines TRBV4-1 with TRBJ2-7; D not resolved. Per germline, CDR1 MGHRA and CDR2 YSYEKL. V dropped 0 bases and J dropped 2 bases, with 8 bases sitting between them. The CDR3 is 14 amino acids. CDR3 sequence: CASSQDPLPYEQYF. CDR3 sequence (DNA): TGCGCCAGCAGCCAAGATCCCCTTCCCTACGAGCAGTACTTC.

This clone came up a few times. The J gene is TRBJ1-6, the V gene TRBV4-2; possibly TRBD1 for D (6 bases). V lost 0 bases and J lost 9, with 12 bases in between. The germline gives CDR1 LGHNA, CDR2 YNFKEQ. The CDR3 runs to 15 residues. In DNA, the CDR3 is TGTGCCAGCAGCCAAGATGATGGGACAAGTTCACCCCTCCACTTT. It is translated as CASSQDDGTSSPLHF.

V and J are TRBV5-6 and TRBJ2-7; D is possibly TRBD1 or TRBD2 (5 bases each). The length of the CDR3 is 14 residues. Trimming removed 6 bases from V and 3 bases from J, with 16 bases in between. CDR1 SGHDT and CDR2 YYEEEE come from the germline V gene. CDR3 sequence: CASTLGTSHYEQYF. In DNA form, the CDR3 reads TGTGCCAGCACCTTAGGGACGTCGCACTACGAGCAGTACTTC. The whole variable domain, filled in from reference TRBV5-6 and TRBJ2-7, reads DAGVTQSPTHLIKTRGQQVTLRCSPKSGHDTVSWYQQALGQGPQFIFQYYEEEERQRGNFPDRFSGHQFPNYSSELNVNALLLGDSALYLCASTLGTSHYEQYFGPGTRLTVT.

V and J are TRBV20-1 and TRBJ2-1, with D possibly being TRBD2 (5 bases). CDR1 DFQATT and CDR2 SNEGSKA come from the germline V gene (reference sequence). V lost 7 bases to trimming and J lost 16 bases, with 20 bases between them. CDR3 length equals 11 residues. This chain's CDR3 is CSVTGSPSPFF. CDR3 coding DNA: TGCAGTGTTACTGGGAGCCCCAGTCCCTTCTTC.